The 18 T cell receptor beta chains given below trace back to one sample, sequenced in a study of beta chain features in type 1 diabetes. Study-wide findings and caveats: TCRB CDR3 length was moderately but significantly reduced in all four CD4+ subsets of Type 1 diabetes patients.

All of the isolated RNA was reverse transcribed, so expressed TCRB transcripts were sequenced. Clones were sequenced by immunoSEQ multiplex PCR, and TCRdb holds only the in-frame ones, with some missing. In the table there are approximately 250,000 clones, 16% of which are singletons. These receptors have no identified antigens. Material: naive CD4+ T cells from blood. These TCRs come from a man younger than 40 with type 1 diabetes.

The chain is built from TRBV30 and TRBJ2-1; D not resolved. The CDR3 extends over 14 amino acids. Trimming pared 8 bases from V and 7 bases from J, leaving 21 bases between. Germline V gene lookup returns CDR1 GTSNPN and CDR2 SVGIG (reference sequence). CDR3 DNA sequence: TGTGCCCAGTTGGCCGGCTCTAGGATGAATGAGCAGTTCTTC. Amino acids: CAQLAGSRMNEQFF.

J is TRBJ2-5 and V is TRBV27; TRBD2 agrees at 9 bases. V trimming: 2 bases; J trimming: 5 bases; junction bases outside the gene matches: 9. CDR1 and CDR2 (germline): MNHEY, SMNVEV (reference sequence). CDR3 length equals 16 residues. CDR3 sequence reads: CASSLNAGGGWETQYF. In DNA, the CDR3 is TGTGCCAGCAGTTTAAATGCGGGAGGGGGCTGGGAGACCCAGTACTTC.

This rearrangement joins TRBV30 to TRBJ1-3, with D maybe TRBD1 (5 bases). The CDR3 runs 13 residues. V was clipped by 1 base and J by 5 bases, with 9 bases between them. From germline, CDR1 is GTSNPN and CDR2 SVGIG (reference sequence). Here the CDR3 reads CAWSANRRNTIYF. The CDR3 nucleotides are TGTGCCTGGAGTGCTAACAGGCGAAACACCATATATTTT.

This clone was recorded a few times. The genes are TRBV29-1 and TRBJ2-1; D may be TRBD1 (6 bases). The V gene's germline CDR1 is SQVTM and CDR2 ANQGSEA. The CDR3 runs to 14 residues. V gave up 4 bases and J gave up 2 bases, with 12 bases separating them. The CDR3 loop is CSVVYRVPYNEQFF. CDR3 nucleotides: TGCAGCGTTGTTTACAGGGTTCCCTACAATGAGCAGTTCTTC.

This chain joins TRBV28 and TRBJ2-3; 12 nucleotides align to TRBD2. CDR1 is MDHEN, CDR2 SYDVKM, per germline. CDR3 length equals 15 residues. Unmatched junction bases numbered 4, after V lost 4 bases and J lost 5 bases. The CDR3 region is CASSSSGRAKDTQYF. CDR3 coding DNA: TGTGCCAGCAGTTCTAGCGGGAGGGCCAAAGATACGCAGTATTTT.

This rearrangement joins TRBV18 to TRBJ1-2; D remains unclear. V lost 6 bases and J 2 bases, leaving 10 bases between the germline ends. The CDR3 runs 13 residues. In germline, CDR1 is KGHSH, CDR2 LQKENI. CDR3 in amino acids: CASSATRNYGYTF. In DNA, the CDR3 is TGTGCCAGCTCGGCGACAAGAAACTATGGCTACACCTTC. Full variable domain (outside the CDR3, taken from reference TRBV18 and TRBJ1-2): NAGVMQNPRHLVRRRGQEARLRCSPMKGHSHVYWYRQLPEEGLKFMVYLQKENIIDESGMPKERFSAEFPKEGPSILRIQQVVRGDSAAYFCASSATRNYGYTFGSGTRLTVV.

In regard to this clone: Additional DNA sequences in this sample encode the identical CDR3. The rearrangement joins TRBV7-2 to TRBJ2-5; D is undetermined. Trimming stripped 2 bases from V and 1 base from J, with 8 bases between. Per germline, CDR1 SGHTA and CDR2 FQGNSA. The CDR3 covers 14 residues. CDR3 bases: TGTGCCAGCAGCTTATCCGGCAGCCAAGAGACCCAGTACTTC. Protein: CASSLSGSQETQYF.

The rearrangement uses TRBV5-6 and TRBJ1-5; 8 positions agree with TRBD1. V lost 1 base to trimming and J lost 1 base; unmatched junction nucleotides: 1. The CDR3 runs 15 residues. From germline, CDR1 is SGHDT and CDR2 YYEEEE. This CDR3 reads CASSLQGASNQPQHF. CDR3 nucleotides: TGTGCCAGCAGCTTGCAGGGGGCAAGCAATCAGCCCCAGCATTTT.

The V call is TRBV9, the J call TRBJ2-1; 9 bases match TRBD2. There are 14 residues in the CDR3. The trim removed 3 bases at V and 5 bases at J, leaving 3 bases unmatched. Germline assignment: CDR1 SGDLS and CDR2 YYNGEE. The CDR3 bases are TGTGCCAGCAGCGCGGGACTAGCCCACAATGAGCAGTTCTTC. Amino acid sequence: CASSAGLAHNEQFF. Drawing the rest from reference TRBV9 and TRBJ2-1, the complete variable domain is DSGVTQTPKHLITATGQRVTLRCSPRSGDLSVYWYQQSLDQGLQFLIQYYNGEERAKGNILERFSAQQFPDLHSELNLSSLELGDSALYFCASSAGLAHNEQFFGPGTRLTVL.

Written as DNA, the CDR3 is TGTGCCAGCAGTTTAACAGGGCGCTACGAGCAGTACTTC. Its protein product is CASSLTGRYEQYF. The chain joins TRBV25-1 to TRBJ2-7; D perhaps matches TRBD1 (6 bases). V was shortened by 5 bases and J by 3 bases, with 11 bases between the two germline ends. The V gene's germline CDR1 is MGHDK and CDR2 SYGVNS. This CDR3 is built from 13 residues.

The chain has TRBV14 and TRBJ2-1, with TRBD1 as a possible D gene (6 bases). This CDR3 spans 14 amino acids. Per the germline V gene, CDR1 is SGHDN and CDR2 is FVKESK. Trimming removed 5 bases at V and 3 bases at J, with 11 bases between. In nucleotides, the CDR3 is TGTGCCAGCAGCAAACAGGGATTCTACAATGAGCAGTTCTTC. Translated, it gives CASSKQGFYNEQFF.

This clone came up a few times. V usage is TRBV6-6 and J usage is TRBJ2-7, with 7 positions matching TRBD1. The CDR3 is 13 amino acids. With 5 bases clipped from V and 6 bases from J, the junction kept 7 bases outside the gene matches. Germline V gene sequence: CDR1 MNHNY, CDR2 SVGAGI (reference sequence). DNA of the CDR3: TGTGCCAGCAGTGACAGACAGGGCGGCGAGCAGTACTTC. Protein: CASSDRQGGEQYF.

The table lists this clone with a few counts. CDR3 loop: CASSLVPPGFF. CDR3 nucleotides: TGTGCCAGCAGCTTAGTCCCCCCCGGGTTCTTC. This chain connects TRBV7-8 to TRBJ2-1; no firm D call. CDR1 and CDR2 (germline): SGHVS, FQNEAQ. The CDR3 length is 11 residues. Deletions cut 1 base from V and 15 bases from J, with 10 bases between.

The V call is TRBV4-2, the J call TRBJ2-3; TRBD2 agrees at 11 bases. This CDR3 has 17 amino acids. V shed 0 bases and J 6 bases; nucleotides not matched to a gene: 8. Germline V gives CDR1 LGHNA, CDR2 YNFKEQ. The DNA for the CDR3 is TGTGCCAGCAGCCAAGAAACTAGCGGGAGTAGTGTGGATACGCAGTATTTT. Translated: CASSQETSGSSVDTQYF.

This clone was observed a handful of times. One end of the junction varies from germline; a read error may be responsible. V usage is TRBV7-9 and J usage is TRBJ2-6, with 7 positions matching TRBD2. Germline CDR1 reads SEHNR; CDR2 reads FQNEAQ (reference sequence). There are 17 residues in the CDR3. Here the CDR3 DNA reads TGTGCCAGCAGCCCCCTGGCGGGGGAATCTGGCGCCAACGTCCTGACTTTC. This translates into CASSPLAGESGANVLTF.

This chain uses TRBV30 with TRBJ2-5; D unresolved. The V end was cut by 2 bases, the J end by 2 bases, with 12 bases between. The CDR3 is made up of 14 amino acids. Germline assignment: CDR1 GTSNPN and CDR2 SVGIG (reference sequence). The CDR3 spells CAWSRTGDQETQYF. Written as DNA, the CDR3 is TGTGCCTGGAGTAGGACGGGCGATCAAGAGACCCAGTACTTC.

The CDR3 loop reads CASSPRRVDEQFF. As DNA, the CDR3 is TGTGCCAGCAGCCCCCGGCGGGTCGATGAGCAGTTCTTC. The rearrangement uses TRBV14 and TRBJ2-1; D possibly corresponds to TRBD2 (5 bases). This CDR3 has 13 residues. V was clipped by 4 bases and J by 8 bases, with 12 bases between them. Germline lookup yields CDR1 SGHDN and CDR2 FVKESK.

Only a few counts were recorded for this clone. The CDR3 loop is CSVETDRNQPQHF. CDR3 nucleotides: TGCAGCGTTGAAACAGACAGGAATCAGCCCCAGCATTTT. The chain joins TRBV29-1 to TRBJ1-5, with a possible D match to TRBD1 (6 bases). Germline V gene lookup returns CDR1 SQVTM and CDR2 ANQGSEA. The CDR3 extends over 13 amino acids. Between the trimmed V and J ends, which lost 2 bases and 4 bases, there was a span of 9 bases.